Below, 29 T cell receptor beta chains from the same sample are listed, as sequenced in a study of beta chain features in type 1 diabetes. Study findings and constraints: When Type 1 diabetes patients were examined, their TCRB CDR3s proved moderately but significantly shorter in all four CD4+ subsets.

Since all of the isolated RNA was reverse transcribed, expressed TCRB transcripts were what got sequenced. Profiled with immunoSEQ multiplex PCR; TCRdb holds only in-frame clones, not every one. The sample has 500,000 to 650,000 clones; roughly 12% are singletons. These receptors lack a known antigen. What was sequenced was naive CD4+ T cells from blood. Every receptor here comes from a man aged 25 to 40 with type 1 diabetes.

This clone was counted a single time. The rearrangement uses TRBV6-7 and TRBJ2-7, with D unresolved. TRBV6-7 is filed as an ORF, its function uncertain. The CDR3 has 12 residues. V was trimmed by 0 bases and J by 3 bases, leaving 3 bases between them. CDR3 protein: CASSYSNYEQYF. The CDR3 region has the DNA TGTGCCAGCAGTTACTCGAACTACGAGCAGTACTTC.

This chain connects TRBV4-3 to TRBJ2-4; 8 positions agree with TRBD2. Trimming at V came to 3 bases and at J to 13 bases, leaving 14 bases not matched to a gene. Germline V CDR1 and CDR2: LGHNA, YSLEER. The length of the CDR3 is 15 residues. DNA for the CDR3: TGCGCCAGCAGCCAGAGAGCGGGGGACACCGGCGGACAGTACTTC. This gives the protein CASSQRAGDTGGQYF.

This CDR3 reads CASSSQKGANVLTF. The CDR3 nucleotides are TGTGCCAGCAGCTCCCAGAAAGGGGCCAACGTCCTGACTTTC. The V gene is TRBV5-4, the J gene TRBJ2-6; D not certain. Trimming cost V 3 bases and J 4 bases, with 8 bases left between them. The CDR3 is made up of 14 amino acids. Germline V gene data show CDR1 as SGHNT and CDR2 as YYREEE (reference sequence).

V usage is TRBV4-1 and J usage is TRBJ1-5; D not certain. The CDR3 spans 13 residues. V lost 2 bases and J 5 bases, leaving 7 bases between the germline ends. CDR1 is MGHRA and CDR2 is YSYEKL in the germline V gene. The CDR3 DNA follows: TGCGCCAGCAGCCAAAGTCCGTATCAGCCCCAGCATTTT. Protein: CASSQSPYQPQHF.

This chain links TRBV11-2 with TRBJ1-2, with 7 bases lining up with TRBD1. This CDR3 comprises 13 residues. After removal of 5 bases from V and 7 bases from J, the junction contained 7 bases not matched to a gene. Germline lookup yields CDR1 SGHAT and CDR2 FQNNGV. The CDR3 DNA follows: TGTGCCAGCAGCGCAGACAGGGAGGGTGGCTACACCTTC. Amino acid sequence: CASSADREGGYTF. The full variable domain, its missing parts supplied by reference TRBV11-2 and TRBJ1-2, is EAGVAQSPRYKIIEKRQSVAFWCNPISGHATLYWYQQILGQGPKLLIQFQNNGVVDDSQLPKDRFSAERLKGVDSTLKIQPAKLEDSAVYLCASSADREGGYTFGSGTRLTVV.

In its sample, this clone was seen a few times. This chain connects TRBV6-1 to TRBJ2-7, with a possible D match to TRBD2 (5 bases). The germline V gene encodes CDR1 MNHNS and CDR2 SASEGT. The V end was cut by 4 bases, the J end by 7 bases, with 17 bases between. The CDR3 sequence is 14 residues long. The CDR3, as DNA: TGTGCCAGCAGTGGCACACGAGCCGGAGGTGAGCAGTACTTC. Amino acids: CASSGTRAGGEQYF.

V is TRBV5-1 and J is TRBJ2-7; no reliable D call. The germline V and J ends were trimmed by 4 bases and 6 bases, with 11 bases remaining between them. Germline V gene data show CDR1 as SGHRS and CDR2 as YFSETQ. There are 12 residues in the CDR3. The CDR3 coding sequence is TGCGCCAGCAGCACCGACCTCGTCGAGCAGTACTTC. Encoded protein: CASSTDLVEQYF.

This chain links TRBV7-9 with TRBJ1-2; TRBD1 is a possible D gene (5 bases). This CDR3 is 15 amino acids long. Germline V CDR1 and CDR2: SEHNR, FQNEAQ (reference sequence). Trimming removed 5 bases at V and 8 bases at J, with 21 bases between. The CDR3 nucleotides read TGTGCCAGCAGCCAGTCCGGGGCTTATGGCGAGGGCTACACCTTC. Protein sequence: CASSQSGAYGEGYTF.

The V call is TRBV2, the J call TRBJ1-1; D perhaps matches TRBD1 (6 bases). V was trimmed by 4 bases and J by 4 bases, leaving 13 bases between them. Germline V gene data show CDR1 as SNHLY and CDR2 as FYNNEI. The CDR3 extends over 14 amino acids. As DNA, the CDR3 is TGTGCCAGCAGTGTGGGGGGGCGAGGCACTGAAGCTTTCTTT. This sequence encodes CASSVGGRGTEAFF.

The rearrangement uses TRBV11-2 and TRBJ2-3; D possibly corresponds to TRBD2 (5 bases). This CDR3 has 14 residues. Per the germline V gene, CDR1 is SGHAT and CDR2 is FQNNGV. Trimming cost V 5 bases and J 5 bases, with 14 bases left between them. CDR3 nucleotide sequence: TGTGCCAGCAGCACCATCACGGGGAAAGATACGCAGTATTTT. It is translated as CASSTITGKDTQYF. The full variable domain, with the rest looked up from reference TRBV11-2 and TRBJ2-3, is EAGVAQSPRYKIIEKRQSVAFWCNPISGHATLYWYQQILGQGPKLLIQFQNNGVVDDSQLPKDRFSAERLKGVDSTLKIQPAKLEDSAVYLCASSTITGKDTQYFGPGTRLTVL.

Only a few counts were recorded for this clone. The V and J genes are TRBV4-3 and TRBJ1-5; D is possibly TRBD1 (6 bases). Germline V gene sequence: CDR1 LGHNA, CDR2 YSLEER. V was trimmed by 0 bases and J by 6 bases, leaving 12 bases between them. This CDR3 contains 15 residues. The CDR3 coding sequence is TGCGCCAGCAGCCAAGAAACAGGGCGGCTTCAGCCCCAGCATTTT. Its translation: CASSQETGRLQPQHF.

A few counts support this clone. The chain combines TRBV5-1 with TRBJ2-1, with 10 bases matching TRBD2. Germline V gene sequence: CDR1 SGHRS, CDR2 YFSETQ. V lost 0 bases and J lost 0; bases outside the gene matches: 9. The CDR3 extends over 19 amino acids. The CDR3 DNA sequence: TGCGCCAGCAGCTTGGGGCTAGCGGGGGTCTCCAGCTCCTACAATGAGCAGTTCTTC. It translates to CASSLGLAGVSSSYNEQFF.

This clone occurred a few times. The gene calls are TRBV11-2 and TRBJ2-2, with 9 nucleotides matching TRBD1. Germline CDR1 is SGHAT and CDR2 is FQNNGV. V was clipped by 5 bases and J by 7 bases; unmatched bases: 8. The CDR3 covers 15 residues. This CDR3 reads CASSPKGQGYGELFF. CDR3 DNA: TGTGCCAGCAGCCCCAAGGGACAGGGATACGGGGAGCTGTTTTTT. Looking up the rest from reference TRBV11-2 and TRBJ2-2 gives the full variable domain: EAGVAQSPRYKIIEKRQSVAFWCNPISGHATLYWYQQILGQGPKLLIQFQNNGVVDDSQLPKDRFSAERLKGVDSTLKIQPAKLEDSAVYLCASSPKGQGYGELFFGEGSRLTVL.

This clone was counted between two and nine times. Written as DNA, the CDR3 is TGTGCCAGCAGTTACTCTCGGGGGTCCGAGCAGTACTTC. Residues: CASSYSRGSEQYF. The rearrangement joins TRBV6-5 to TRBJ2-7; possibly TRBD2 for D (6 bases). Germline CDR1 MNHEY, CDR2 SVGAGI. This CDR3 has 13 residues. Trimming left V 0 bases short and J 6 bases short, with 9 bases between.

The CDR3: CASSLDLLVSGAPRYYGYTF. CDR3 coding DNA: TGTGCCAGCAGCTTAGATCTCTTGGTGTCAGGGGCACCTAGGTACTATGGCTACACCTTC. V usage is TRBV11-2 and J usage is TRBJ1-2, with a tentative D call TRBD1 (6 bases). V lost 0 bases to trimming and J lost 3 bases, with 26 bases between them. CDR1 and CDR2 (germline): SGHAT, FQNNGV. This CDR3 contains 20 residues.

This chain joins TRBV7-2 and TRBJ2-1; possibly TRBD1 for D (6 bases). The length of the CDR3 is 15 residues. The V gene's germline CDR1 is SGHTA and CDR2 FQGNSA. With 7 bases removed from V and 7 bases from J, the gap between germline ends came to 20 bases. CDR3 in amino acids: CASTTTLAGDNEQFF. CDR3 nucleotide sequence: TGTGCCAGCACCACGACCCTGGCAGGGGATAATGAGCAGTTCTTC.

This chain joins TRBV11-2 and TRBJ2-7; tentatively, D is TRBD1 (6 bases). Per the germline V gene, CDR1 is SGHAT and CDR2 is FQNNGV. The length of the CDR3 is 14 residues. Trimming left V 5 bases short and J 3 bases short, with 14 bases between. CDR3 loop: CASSPGQNSYEQYF. The DNA of the CDR3 is TGTGCCAGCAGCCCCGGACAGAACAGCTACGAGCAGTACTTC.

This chain connects TRBV11-2 to TRBJ2-3; 10 bases map to TRBD2. This CDR3 is 19 amino acids long. In germline, CDR1 is SGHAT, CDR2 FQNNGV. Trimming removed 5 bases from V and 3 bases from J; junction bases left unmatched: 17. The CDR3: CASSIRRGQRGGITDTQYF. The CDR3 DNA reads TGTGCCAGCAGCATCCGCAGGGGCCAGCGGGGGGGCATTACAGATACGCAGTATTTT.

Turning to this clone: The identical CDR3 is also encoded by other nucleotide sequences in the sample. For the CDR3, the DNA is TGCGCCAGCAGCTTGGCGCTAGCGGCCTACAATGAGCAGTTCTTC. Residues: CASSLALAAYNEQFF. The rearrangement uses TRBV5-1 and TRBJ2-1, with 7 bases that match TRBD2. The germline V gene has CDR1 SGHRS and CDR2 YFSETQ. This CDR3 has 15 residues. V shed 0 bases, J shed 2 bases, and the junction held 2 bases outside the gene matches.

The V call is TRBV19, the J call TRBJ2-1; 9 nucleotides agree with TRBD2. The CDR3 has 18 residues. CDR1 is LNHDA, CDR2 SQIVND, per germline (reference sequence). With 2 bases clipped from V and 4 bases from J, the junction kept 12 bases outside the gene matches. Here the CDR3 reads CASSIIGLSGGFYNEQFF. In DNA form, the CDR3 reads TGTGCCAGTAGTATAATCGGCCTGAGCGGGGGGTTTTACAATGAGCAGTTCTTC.

The rearrangement links TRBV29-1 to TRBJ2-1, with a possible D match to TRBD1 (6 bases). The CDR3 totals 13 residues. The germline V gene has CDR1 SQVTM and CDR2 ANQGSEA. V gave up 7 bases and J gave up 7 bases, with 17 bases separating them. CDR3 protein: CSAEPGAGNEQFF. DNA for the CDR3: TGCAGCGCCGAACCAGGGGCAGGGAATGAGCAGTTCTTC.

This clone has only a few counts. The rearrangement uses TRBV7-2 and TRBJ2-7; D gene ambiguous. This CDR3 contains 14 residues. In germline, CDR1 is SGHTA, CDR2 FQGNSA. Deletions cut 1 base from V and 0 bases from J, with 7 bases between. The CDR3 is CASSLGSSSYEQYF. In DNA form, the CDR3 reads TGTGCCAGCAGCTTAGGATCCAGCTCCTACGAGCAGTACTTC.

This clone was found a few times. The chain carries TRBV30 and TRBJ1-5; 11 bases line up with TRBD1. CDR3 size: 15 residues. V dropped 7 bases and J dropped 9; count of bases not matched to a gene: 14. CDR1 is GTSNPN, CDR2 SVGIG, per germline (reference sequence). CDR3 sequence: CASRTGGAGFGPQHF. The CDR3 nucleotides are TGTGCCTCCCGGACAGGGGGCGCAGGTTTTGGGCCCCAGCATTTT.

For the CDR3, the DNA is TGTGCCTGGACCATGGGGGCCGCCGAAGAGACCCAGTACTTC. Its protein product is CAWTMGAAEETQYF. This chain links TRBV30 with TRBJ2-5, with D tentatively TRBD1 (6 bases). The CDR3 consists of 14 residues. The germline CDR1 and CDR2 sequences are GTSNPN and SVGIG (reference sequence). V was pared by 4 bases and J by 3 bases, with 15 bases between.

Only a few counts were recorded for this clone. The sample has other DNA sequences that encode this CDR3 too. This chain links TRBV5-4 with TRBJ2-3; D may be TRBD1 or TRBD2 (6 bases each). The V gene lost 4 bases and the J gene lost 0 bases, with 15 bases spanning the gap. Germline values: CDR1 SGHNT, CDR2 YYREEE (reference sequence). The CDR3 extends over 16 amino acids. The CDR3 coding sequence is TGTGCCAGCAGCCTGGGGGGCAGACCTAGCACAGATACGCAGTATTTT. This codes for CASSLGGRPSTDTQYF.

This rearrangement joins TRBV9 to TRBJ1-2, with D maybe TRBD1 (6 bases). The CDR3 contains 15 residues. The germline V gene encodes CDR1 SGDLS and CDR2 YYNGEE. The V end lost 1 base, the J end lost 8 bases, and 18 bases lay between the germline ends. CDR3 bases: TGTGCCAGCAGCGTAAACCCCGAGGGGGTGGGAGGCTACACCTTC. It encodes CASSVNPEGVGGYTF.

The chain combines TRBV25-1 with TRBJ1-1, with 9 bases matching TRBD1. Germline V CDR1 and CDR2: MGHDK, SYGVNS. This CDR3 contains 13 residues. V was clipped by 5 bases and J by 3 bases; unmatched bases: 1. CDR3 nucleotides: TGTGCCAGCAGTCGGACAGGGGACACTGAAGCTTTCTTT. This translates into CASSRTGDTEAFF.

This clone has just a few counts. The gene calls are TRBV6-1 and TRBJ2-1; possible D gene TRBD1, 5 bases. The V end was cut by 6 bases, the J end by 3 bases, with 15 bases between. Germline lookup yields CDR1 MNHNS and CDR2 SASEGT. This CDR3 spans 15 amino acids. The CDR3: CASSEIRVGYNEQFF. As DNA, the CDR3 is TGTGCCAGCAGCGAGATCAGGGTGGGCTACAATGAGCAGTTCTTC.

The chain has TRBV7-2 and TRBJ2-7; tentatively, D is TRBD2 (6 bases). The germline V gene has CDR1 SGHTA and CDR2 FQGNSA. The CDR3 sequence is 11 residues long. The germline V and J ends were trimmed by 10 bases and 6 bases, with 13 bases remaining between them. Written as DNA, the CDR3 is TGTGCCATCTCCCGGGACTCCGAGCAGTACTTC. Translating it yields CAISRDSEQYF.